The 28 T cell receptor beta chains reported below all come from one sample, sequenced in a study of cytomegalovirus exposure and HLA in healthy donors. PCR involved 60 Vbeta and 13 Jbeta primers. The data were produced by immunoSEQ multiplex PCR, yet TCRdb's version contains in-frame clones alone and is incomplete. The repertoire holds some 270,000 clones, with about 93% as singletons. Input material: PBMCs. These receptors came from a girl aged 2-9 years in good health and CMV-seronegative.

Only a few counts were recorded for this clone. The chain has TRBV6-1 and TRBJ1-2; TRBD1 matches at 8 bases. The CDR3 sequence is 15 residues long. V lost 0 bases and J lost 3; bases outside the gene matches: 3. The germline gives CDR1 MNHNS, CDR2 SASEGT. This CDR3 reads CASSEALTGDYGYTF. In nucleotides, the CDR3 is TGTGCCAGCAGTGAAGCGCTGACAGGGGACTATGGCTACACCTTC.

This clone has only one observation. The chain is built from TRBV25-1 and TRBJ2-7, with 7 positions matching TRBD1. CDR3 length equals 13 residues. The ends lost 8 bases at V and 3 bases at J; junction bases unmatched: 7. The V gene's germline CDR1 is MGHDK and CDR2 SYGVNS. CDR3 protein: CASRETGNYEQYF. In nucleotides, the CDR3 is TGTGCCAGCCGCGAGACAGGGAACTACGAGCAGTACTTC.

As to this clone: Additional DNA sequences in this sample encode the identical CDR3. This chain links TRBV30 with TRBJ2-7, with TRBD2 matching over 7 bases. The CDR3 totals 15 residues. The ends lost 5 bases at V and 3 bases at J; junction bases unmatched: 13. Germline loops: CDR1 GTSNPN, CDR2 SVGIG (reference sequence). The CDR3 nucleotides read TGTGCCTGGTCGGATAAAACGGGAGGTTTCTACGAGCAGTACTTC. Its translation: CAWSDKTGGFYEQYF.

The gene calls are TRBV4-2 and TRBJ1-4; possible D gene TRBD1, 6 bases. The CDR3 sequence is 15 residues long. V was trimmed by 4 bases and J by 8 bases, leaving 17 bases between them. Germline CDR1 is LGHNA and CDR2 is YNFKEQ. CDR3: CASSPSGGAREKLFF. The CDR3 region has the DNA TGTGCCAGCAGCCCTTCTGGGGGGGCGCGGGAAAAACTGTTTTTT.

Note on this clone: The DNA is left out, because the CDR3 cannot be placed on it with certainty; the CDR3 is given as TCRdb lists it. The CDR3: CASSISGPAGGSIYEQYF. The chain recombines TRBV19 with TRBJ2-5; the table gives TRBD1 as D, unverified against the DNA. Both ends counted, the CDR3 spans 18 residues. Germline CDR1 and CDR2: LNHDA and SQIVND (reference sequence).

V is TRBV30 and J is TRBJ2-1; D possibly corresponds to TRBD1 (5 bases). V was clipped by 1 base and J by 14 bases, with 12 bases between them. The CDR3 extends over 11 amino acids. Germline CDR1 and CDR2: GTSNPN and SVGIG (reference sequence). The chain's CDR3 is CAWSAGQSEFF. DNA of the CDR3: TGTGCCTGGAGTGCCGGACAATCGGAGTTCTTC.

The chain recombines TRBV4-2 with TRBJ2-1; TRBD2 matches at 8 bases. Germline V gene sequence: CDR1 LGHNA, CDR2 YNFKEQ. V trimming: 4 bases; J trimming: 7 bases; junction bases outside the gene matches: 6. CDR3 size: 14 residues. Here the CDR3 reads CASSPTSAKNEQFF. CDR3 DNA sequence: TGTGCCAGCAGCCCGACTAGCGCTAAGAATGAGCAGTTCTTC.

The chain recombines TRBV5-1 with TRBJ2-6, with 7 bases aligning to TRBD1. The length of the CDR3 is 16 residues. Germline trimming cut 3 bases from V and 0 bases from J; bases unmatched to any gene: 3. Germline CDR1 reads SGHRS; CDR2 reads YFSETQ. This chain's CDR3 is CASSSDRDSGANVLTF. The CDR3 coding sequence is TGCGCCAGCAGCTCTGACAGGGACTCTGGGGCCAACGTCCTGACTTTC.

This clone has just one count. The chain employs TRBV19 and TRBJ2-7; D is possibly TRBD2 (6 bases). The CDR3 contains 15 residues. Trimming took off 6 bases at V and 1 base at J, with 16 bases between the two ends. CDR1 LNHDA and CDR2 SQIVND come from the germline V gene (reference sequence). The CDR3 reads CASRAGGAGSYEQYF. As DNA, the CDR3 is TGTGCCAGTAGAGCAGGCGGGGCCGGGTCCTACGAGCAGTACTTC. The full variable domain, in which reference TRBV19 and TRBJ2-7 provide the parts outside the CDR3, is DGGITQSPKYLFRKEGQNVTLSCEQNLNHDAMYWYRQDPGQGLRLIYYSQIVNDFQKGDIAEGYSVSREKKESFPLTVTSAQKNPTAFYLCASRAGGAGSYEQYFGPGTRLTVT.

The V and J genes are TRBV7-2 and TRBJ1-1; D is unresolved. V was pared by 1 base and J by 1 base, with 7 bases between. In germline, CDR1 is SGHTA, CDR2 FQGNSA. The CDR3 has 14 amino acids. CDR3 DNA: TGTGCCAGCAGCTTAGTGAGCTCGAACACTGAAGCTTTCTTT. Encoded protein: CASSLVSSNTEAFF. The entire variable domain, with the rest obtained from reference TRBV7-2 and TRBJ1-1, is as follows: GAGVSQSPSNKVTEKGKDVELRCDPISGHTALYWYRQSLGQGLEFLIYFQGNSAPDKSGLPSDRFSAERTGGSVSTLTIQRTQQEDSAVYLCASSLVSSNTEAFFGQGTRLTVV.

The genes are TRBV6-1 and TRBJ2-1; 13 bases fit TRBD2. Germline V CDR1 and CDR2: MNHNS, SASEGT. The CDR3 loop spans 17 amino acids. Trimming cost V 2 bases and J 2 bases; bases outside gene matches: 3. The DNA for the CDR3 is TGTGCCAGCAGTGAACGGGGACTAGCGGGACCCTACAATGAGCAGTTCTTC. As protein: CASSERGLAGPYNEQFF.

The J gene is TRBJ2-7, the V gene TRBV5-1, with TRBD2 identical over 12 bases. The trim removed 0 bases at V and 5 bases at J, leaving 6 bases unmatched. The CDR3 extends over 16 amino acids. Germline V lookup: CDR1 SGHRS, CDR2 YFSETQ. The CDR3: CASSLGLAGVPDEQYF. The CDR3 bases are TGCGCCAGCAGCTTGGGACTAGCGGGAGTTCCGGACGAGCAGTACTTC.

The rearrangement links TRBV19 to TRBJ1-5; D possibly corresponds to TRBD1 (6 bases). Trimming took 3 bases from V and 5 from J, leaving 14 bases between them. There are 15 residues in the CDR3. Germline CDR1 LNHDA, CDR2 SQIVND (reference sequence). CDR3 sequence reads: CASSIGQFEYQPQHF. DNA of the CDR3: TGTGCCAGTAGTATCGGACAGTTTGAGTATCAGCCCCAGCATTTT.

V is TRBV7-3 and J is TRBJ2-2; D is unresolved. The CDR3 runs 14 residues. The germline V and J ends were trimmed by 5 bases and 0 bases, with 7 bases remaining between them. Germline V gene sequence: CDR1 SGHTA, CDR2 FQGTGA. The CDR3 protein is CASSEDANTGELFF. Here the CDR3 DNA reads TGTGCCAGCAGCGAGGATGCGAACACCGGGGAGCTGTTTTTT. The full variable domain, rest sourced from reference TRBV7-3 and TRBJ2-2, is GAGVSQTPSNKVTEKGKYVELRCDPISGHTALYWYRQSLGQGPEFLIYFQGTGAADDSGLPNDRFFAVRPEGSVSTLKIQRTERGDSAVYLCASSEDANTGELFFGEGSRLTVL.

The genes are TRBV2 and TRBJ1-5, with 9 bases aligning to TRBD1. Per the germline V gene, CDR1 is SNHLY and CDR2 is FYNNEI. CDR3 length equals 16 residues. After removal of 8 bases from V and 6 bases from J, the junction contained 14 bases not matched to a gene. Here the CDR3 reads CASLGQGLRSGQPQHF. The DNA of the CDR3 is TGTGCCAGCCTAGGACAGGGGTTACGGTCAGGTCAGCCCCAGCATTTT.

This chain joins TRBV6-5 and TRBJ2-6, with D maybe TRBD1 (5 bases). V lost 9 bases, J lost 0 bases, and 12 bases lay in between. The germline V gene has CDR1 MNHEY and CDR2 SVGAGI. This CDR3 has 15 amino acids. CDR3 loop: CASNAQGSGANVLTF. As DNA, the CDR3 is TGTGCCAGTAACGCGCAGGGCTCTGGGGCCAACGTCCTGACTTTC.

The CDR3 loop is CASSFPLDREGAFF. CDR3 DNA sequence: TGTGCCAGCAGCTTCCCCTTGGACAGGGAAGGAGCTTTCTTT. This chain uses TRBV11-2 with TRBJ1-1, with 8 bases that match TRBD1. The length of the CDR3 is 14 residues. Trimming removed 3 bases from V and 10 bases from J; junction bases left unmatched: 10. Germline V gene lookup returns CDR1 SGHAT and CDR2 FQNNGV.

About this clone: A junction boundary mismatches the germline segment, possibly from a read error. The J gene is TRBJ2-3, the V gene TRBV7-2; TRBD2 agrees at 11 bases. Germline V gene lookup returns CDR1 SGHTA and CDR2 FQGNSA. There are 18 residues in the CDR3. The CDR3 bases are TGTGCCAGCAGTTTAGATAGCGGGAGGGCCGAAAGGACAGATACGCAGTATTTT. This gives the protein CASSLDSGRAERTDTQYF. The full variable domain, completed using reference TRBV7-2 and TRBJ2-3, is GAGVSQSPSNKVTEKGKDVELRCDPISGHTALYWYRQSLGQGLEFLIYFQGNSAPDKSGLPSDRFSAERTGGSVSTLTIQRTQQEDSAVYLCASSLDSGRAERTDTQYFGPGTRLTVL.

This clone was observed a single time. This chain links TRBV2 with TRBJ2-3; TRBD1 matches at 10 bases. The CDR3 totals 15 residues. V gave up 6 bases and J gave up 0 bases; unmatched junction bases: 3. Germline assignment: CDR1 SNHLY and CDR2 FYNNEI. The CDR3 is CASSRQGASTDTQYF. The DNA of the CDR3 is TGTGCCAGCAGCCGACAGGGGGCTAGCACAGATACGCAGTATTTT. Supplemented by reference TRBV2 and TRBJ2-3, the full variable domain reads EPEVTQTPSHQVTQMGQEVILRCVPISNHLYFYWYRQILGQKVEFLVSFYNNEISEKSEIFDDQFSVERPDGSNFTLKIRSTKLEDSAMYFCASSRQGASTDTQYFGPGTRLTVL.

Written as DNA, the CDR3 is TGTGCCAGCAACCGGGAGACTAGCCCCTACAATGAGCAGTTCTTC. Translation: CASNRETSPYNEQFF. The gene calls are TRBV6-1 and TRBJ2-1, with 7 bases lining up with TRBD2. The CDR3 is 15 amino acids. The ends lost 7 bases at V and 2 bases at J; junction bases unmatched: 8. CDR1 is MNHNS and CDR2 is SASEGT in the germline V gene.

The CDR3 region is CASRGRGWDEQYF. The CDR3 DNA follows: TGTGCCAGCAGGGGGCGGGGCTGGGACGAGCAGTACTTC. The chain carries TRBV2 and TRBJ2-7, with D possibly matching TRBD2 (6 bases). The CDR3 covers 13 residues. Germline-derived CDR1 and CDR2 are SNHLY and FYNNEI. Trimming pared 6 bases from V and 5 bases from J, leaving 14 bases between.

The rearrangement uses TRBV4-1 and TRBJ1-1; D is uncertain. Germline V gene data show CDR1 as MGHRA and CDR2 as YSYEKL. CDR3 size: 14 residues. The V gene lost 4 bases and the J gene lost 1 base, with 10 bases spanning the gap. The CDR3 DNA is TGCGCCAGCAGCCCTACGGCAGGGAACACTGAAGCTTTCTTT. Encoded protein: CASSPTAGNTEAFF.

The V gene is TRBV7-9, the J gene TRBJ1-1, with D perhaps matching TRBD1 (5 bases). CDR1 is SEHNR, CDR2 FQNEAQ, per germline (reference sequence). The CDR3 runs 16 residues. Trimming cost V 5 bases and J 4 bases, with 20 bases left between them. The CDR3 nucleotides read TGTGCCAGCAGCCTAGGATTCCAAGGGGATCGCACTGAAGCTTTCTTT. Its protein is CASSLGFQGDRTEAFF. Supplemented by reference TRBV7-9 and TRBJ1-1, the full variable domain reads DTGVSQNPRHKITKRGQNVTFRCDPISEHNRLYWYRQTLGQGPEFLTYFQNEAQLEKSRLLSDRFSAERPKGSFSTLEIQRTEQGDSAMYLCASSLGFQGDRTEAFFGQGTRLTVV.

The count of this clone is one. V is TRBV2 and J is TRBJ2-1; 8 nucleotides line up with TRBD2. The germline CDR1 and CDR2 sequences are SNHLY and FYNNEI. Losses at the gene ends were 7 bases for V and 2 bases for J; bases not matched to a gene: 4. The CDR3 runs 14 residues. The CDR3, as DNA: TGTGCCAGCAACGGGGGGGGGCCCTACAATGAGCAGTTCTTC. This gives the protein CASNGGGPYNEQFF. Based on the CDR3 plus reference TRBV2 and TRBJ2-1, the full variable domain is EPEVTQTPSHQVTQMGQEVILRCVPISNHLYFYWYRQILGQKVEFLVSFYNNEISEKSEIFDDQFSVERPDGSNFTLKIRSTKLEDSAMYFCASNGGGPYNEQFFGPGTRLTVL.

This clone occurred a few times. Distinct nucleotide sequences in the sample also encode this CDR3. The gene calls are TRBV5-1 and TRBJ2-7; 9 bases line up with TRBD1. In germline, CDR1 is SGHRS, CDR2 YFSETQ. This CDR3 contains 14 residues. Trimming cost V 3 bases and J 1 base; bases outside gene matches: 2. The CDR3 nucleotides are TGCGCCAGCAGCTCCGGGACAGGGTCCTACGAGCAGTACTTC. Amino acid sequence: CASSSGTGSYEQYF.

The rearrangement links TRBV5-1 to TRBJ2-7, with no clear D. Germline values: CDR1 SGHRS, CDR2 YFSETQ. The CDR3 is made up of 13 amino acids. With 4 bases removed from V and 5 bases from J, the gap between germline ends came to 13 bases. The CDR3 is CASSLYPEDEQYF. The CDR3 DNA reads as TGCGCCAGCAGCCTCTACCCAGAGGACGAGCAGTACTTC.

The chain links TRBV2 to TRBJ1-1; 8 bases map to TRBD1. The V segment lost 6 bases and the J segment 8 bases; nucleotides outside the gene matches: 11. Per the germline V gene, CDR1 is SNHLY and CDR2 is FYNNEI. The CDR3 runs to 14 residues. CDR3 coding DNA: TGTGCCAGCAGGGGGGACAGGTATTGGAAGGAAGCTTTCTTT. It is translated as CASRGDRYWKEAFF.

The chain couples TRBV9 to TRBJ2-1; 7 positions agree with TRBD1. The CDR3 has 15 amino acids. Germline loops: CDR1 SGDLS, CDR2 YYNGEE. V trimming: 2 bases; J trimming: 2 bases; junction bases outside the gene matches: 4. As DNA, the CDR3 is TGTGCCAGCAGCGTGACAGGGTTGGCCTACAATGAGCAGTTCTTC. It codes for CASSVTGLAYNEQFF.